The 15 T cell receptor beta chains below were found in one sample sequenced in a study of blood T cells in healthy people across ages. Sample-barcoded 5' priming and a J-beta primer mix drove a second PCR of about 6 to 12 cycles. TCRdb called the 5' RACE reads again in MiXCR, with one record for every CDR3 protein. The sample comprises around 1,800,000 distinct CDR3 sequences, about 39% of which are singletons, and approximately 22% rests with the top ten. The sequencing input was blood. Receptors were obtained from a human donor in good health.

The genes are TRBV20-1 and TRBJ2-1; possibly TRBD2 for D (7 bases). The CDR3 contains 14 residues. Germline V gene lookup returns CDR1 DFQATT and CDR2 SNEGSKA (reference sequence). V was shortened by 5 bases and J by 4 bases, with 15 bases between the two germline ends. The CDR3 region is CSAGYGGAYNEQFF. CDR3 DNA: TGCAGTGCTGGTTATGGGGGGGCGTACAATGAGCAGTTCTTC.

V and J are TRBV6-5 and TRBJ2-1; TRBD1 matches at 9 bases. The CDR3 extends over 16 amino acids. V lost 4 bases and J lost 5; bases outside the gene matches: 9. Germline assignment: CDR1 MNHEY and CDR2 SVGAGI. The CDR3 bases are TGTGCCAGCAGTTCACGCACAGGGGGCAAGCACAATGAGCAGTTCTTC. Protein product: CASSSRTGGKHNEQFF.

This clonotype has more than one count but fewer than ten. V is TRBV12-3 or TRBV12-4 and J is TRBJ1-5; TRBD1 is a possible D gene (5 bases). With 1 base removed from V and 2 bases from J, the gap between germline ends came to 9 bases. CDR3 length: 15 amino acids. CDR3 DNA: TGTGCCAGCAGTTTAGGTTTAGGGGGCAATCAGCCCCAGCATTTT. Its protein product is CASSLGLGGNQPQHF.

As to this clonotype: A much larger clone sits a single nucleotide away, making a read error possible. The J gene is TRBJ1-1, the V gene TRBV20-1, with D perhaps matching TRBD1 (5 bases). Trimming left V 8 bases short and J 3 bases short, with 19 bases between. This CDR3 region has 14 residues. CDR1 DFQATT and CDR2 SNEGSKA come from the germline V gene (reference sequence). Written as DNA, the CDR3 is TGCAGTACTCAACCCCCGGGGGGAGACACTGAAGCTTTCTTT. This sequence encodes CSTQPPGGDTEAFF.

The V call is TRBV27, the J call TRBJ2-1, with 10 bases fitting TRBD1. This CDR3 is 14 amino acids long. V lost 5 bases, J lost 10 bases, and 8 bases stayed unmatched. Germline V lookup: CDR1 MNHEY, CDR2 SMNVEV (reference sequence). DNA for the CDR3: TGTGCCAGCAGTCCCGTTGGGACAGGGGAAGAGCAGTTCTTC. Its translation: CASSPVGTGEEQFF.

This clonotype came up a few times. The chain's CDR3 is CASSVGRDSGAPLHF. The DNA for the CDR3 is TGTGCCAGCAGTGTGGGCAGGGATAGTGGAGCACCCCTCCACTTT. The V and J genes are TRBV6-1 and TRBJ1-6, with D perhaps TRBD1 (5 bases). The CDR3 totals 15 residues. V shed 4 bases and J shed 11 bases, with 18 bases lying between them. The germline CDR1 and CDR2 sequences are MNHNS and SASEGT.

The rearrangement joins TRBV10-3 to TRBJ2-5, with 9 bases matching TRBD2. The J call may be faulty, since TRBJ2-7 better matches the DNA end. This CDR3 is 15 amino acids long. Germline CDR1 is ENHRY and CDR2 is SYGVKD. CDR3 region: CAISESSGGSYEQYF. CDR3 DNA sequence: TGTGCCATCAGTGAGTCGAGCGGGGGGTCCTACGAGCAGTACTTC.

The chain carries TRBV19 and TRBJ2-3; no definite D call. Trimming left V 9 bases short and J 6 bases short, with 19 bases between. Per germline, CDR1 LNHDA and CDR2 SQIVND (reference sequence). The CDR3 has 14 amino acids. The CDR3, as DNA: TGTGCCAGCCGCGACGCTAAAATCTCTGATACGCAGTATTTT. Amino acids: CASRDAKISDTQYF.

Only a few counts were recorded for this clonotype. V and J are TRBV28 and TRBJ2-1; D is uncertain. The CDR3 contains 15 residues. Trimming removed 5 bases from V and 4 bases from J, with 15 bases in between. CDR1 and CDR2 from the germline V gene are MDHEN and SYDVKM. The CDR3 spells CASSPLGPPYNEQFF. The DNA for the CDR3 is TGTGCCAGCAGTCCCCTCGGGCCGCCTTACAATGAGCAGTTCTTC.

The chain recombines TRBV29-1 with TRBJ1-4; tentatively, D is TRBD1 (5 bases). Germline CDR1 is SQVTM and CDR2 is ANQGSEA. Between the trimmed V and J ends, which lost 8 bases and 6 bases, there was a span of 13 bases. The CDR3 is made up of 12 amino acids. CDR3 in DNA: TGCAGCACTCAGGGAACCGATGAAAAACTGTTTTTT. Its translation: CSTQGTDEKLFF.

CDR3 in DNA: TGTGCCAGCAGTGAATCGCACGGGACATTCTATGGCTACACCTTC. Its translation is CASSESHGTFYGYTF. The genes are TRBV25-1 and TRBJ1-2; tentatively, D is TRBD1 (6 bases). The V end was cut by 1 base, the J end by 4 bases, with 13 bases between. The CDR3 contains 15 residues. CDR1 and CDR2 from the germline V gene are MGHDK and SYGVNS.

The count of this clonotype is one. Mismatch with germline at one junction end may stem from a read error. The V call is TRBV7-3, the J call TRBJ2-1, with TRBD2 matching 7 bases. The CDR3 length is 15 residues. Looked up from germline, CDR1 is SGHTA and CDR2 is FQGTGA. The CDR3 coding sequence is TGTGCCGGCAGCTTAACGGGGGGCTCCTACAATGAGCAGTTCTTC. It translates to CAGSLTGGSYNEQFF.

The chain links TRBV10-3 to TRBJ2-5, with no clear D. Trimming removed 2 bases at V and 5 bases at J, with 12 bases between. CDR1 ENHRY and CDR2 SYGVKD come from the germline V gene. The CDR3 is made up of 14 amino acids. The CDR3 loop reads CAISEEVSRETQYF. CDR3 DNA sequence: TGTGCCATCAGTGAGGAGGTGTCGCGGGAGACCCAGTACTTC.

This clonotype was seen just once. This likely comes from a read error, as the CDR3 has no conserved phenylalanine or tryptophan at its end. The gene calls are TRBV28 and TRBJ1-2, with D possibly matching TRBD1 (5 bases). The CDR3 spans 16 residues. From germline, CDR1 is MDHEN and CDR2 SYDVKM. The germline V and J ends were trimmed by 5 bases and 3 bases, with 19 bases remaining between them. The CDR3: CASSASMGGKDYGYTV. The CDR3 nucleotides are TGTGCCAGCAGTGCCTCGATGGGGGGTAAAGACTATGGCTACACCGTC.

V gene TRBV6-6 combines with J gene TRBJ2-5; possibly TRBD1 for D (6 bases). The germline V and J ends were trimmed by 2 bases and 5 bases, with 18 bases remaining between them. The CDR3 has 16 amino acids. Per the germline V gene, CDR1 is MNHNY and CDR2 is SVGAGI (reference sequence). The CDR3: CASSYPLQGRTETQYF. The DNA of the CDR3 is TGTGCCAGCAGTTACCCCCTACAGGGTCGAACGGAGACCCAGTACTTC.